This TCR beta chain was profiled in a study of CD8 T cells in ankylosing spondylitis. Notes on this clonotype: The antigen is undetermined.

Study-level points and caveats: A TCR beta motif of several highly homologous variants seemed to mark ankylosing spondylitis blood. In reactive arthritis synovial fluid and blood, some motif variants had been reported before.

Looked up from germline, CDR1 is MDHEN and CDR2 is SYDVKM. The V end lost 6 bases, the J end lost 3 bases, and 15 bases lay between the germline ends. The CDR3 length is 14 residues. Generation of TCR beta libraries employed quantitative 5'-RACE incorporating molecular barcodes. TCRdb processed the 5' RACE reads anew with MiXCR; each CDR3 protein has one entry. The top ten hold about a sixth of the sample, which has 300,000 to 400,000 distinct CDR3 sequences, 20% to 25% seen once. The V call is TRBV28, the J call TRBJ2-7, with D perhaps TRBD1 or TRBD2 (5 bases each). The specimen was blood, either unsorted or a sorted T cell fraction (not recorded which). The sequence was obtained from a male donor with ankylosing spondylitis. CDR3 loop: CASSRIGEFYEQYF. The CDR3, as DNA: TGTGCCAGCAGCCGAATAGGGGAGTTCTACGAGCAGTACTTC.